The clone carrying this TCR beta chain was seen many times. The record originates from a study of neurological immune-mediated disorders. About the study: Relapsing-remitting patients made up about 90% of the 34 multiple sclerosis patients, and secondary progressive patients made up 3.

Germline V gene lookup returns CDR1 MNHEY and CDR2 SVGAGI. CDR3 length: 16 amino acids. J gave up 0 bases and V 5 bases, and 7 bases lay outside the gene matches. As for the cDNA, it was generated by 5'RACE with 10-nucleotide random UMIs. From the 5' RACE reads, TCRdb called clonotypes with MiXCR, one entry per CDR3 protein. The repertoire holds 110,000 or so distinct CDR3 sequences, approximately 3.2% seen once, with 1.3% in the top ten. Where libraries were unsorted, they were derived from 2 million PBMCs stored at -80 degrees C. The sample was PBMCs. This receptor was obtained from a young woman with multiple sclerosis. V and J are TRBV6-5 and TRBJ1-5; 7 bases align to TRBD1. The CDR3 sequence is CASSPWTGGSNQPQHF. The CDR3, as DNA: TGTGCCAGCAGTCCGTGGACAGGCGGTAGCAATCAGCCCCAGCATTTT.